The TCR beta chain described here comes from a study of cytomegalovirus exposure and HLA in healthy donors. The study's findings and limits: According to a subsequent analysis, TCR clusters from the first cohort were inclined to appear together in the roughly 110 validation repertoires. The study listed 150 to 200 cytomegalovirus-associated TCR beta chains. The CMV antigen specificity of a few CMV-associated chains was confirmed through in vitro analysis. Many donors carried some public TCRs, although rarity characterized most TCR sequences.

This CDR3 comprises 14 residues. This clone came up once. Its antigen is not known. Profiled with immunoSEQ multiplex PCR; TCRdb holds only in-frame clones, not every one. The sample holds 71,000 or so clones, 90% to 95% seen once. This clonotype was sampled from a man aged 18 to 35 in good health and CMV-seropositive. Sequenced sample: PBMCs. The V gene is TRBV1, the J gene TRBJ1-6. TRBV1 is classified as a pseudogene. The CDR3 region is CTSPRGGYNSPLHF. The CDR3 DNA follows: TGCACCAGCCCTCGCGGGGGTTATAATTCACCCCTCCACTTT.